This T cell receptor (beta chain) was retrieved from a study of neurological immune-mediated disorders. Where libraries were unsorted, they were derived from 2 million PBMCs stored at -80 degrees C. TCRdb analysed the 5' RACE reads with MiXCR anew, one entry per CDR3 protein. Among approximately 50,000 distinct CDR3 sequences listed, 10% to 13% were seen once. By share of the sample, this clonotype is medium-sized. This receptor was obtained from a man between 65 and 85 years old with HTLV-1-associated myelopathy (HAM/TSP). Sequencing was performed on PBMCs.

The CDR3 bases are TGCGCCAGCAGTTTAGCGGGAACCGCGGTGAATGAGCAGTTCTTC. Translation: CASSLAGTAVNEQFF. This chain connects TRBV5-1 to TRBJ2-1; 8 bases align to TRBD2. The germline V gene has CDR1 SGHRS and CDR2 YFSETQ. V was pared by 5 bases and J by 7 bases, with 11 bases of the junction left unmatched. CDR3 length equals 15 residues.